This T cell receptor (beta chain) comes out of a study of T cell responses to AZD1222 COVID-19 vaccine. Broader study findings: After two AZD1222 doses, spike-specific TCR breadth and depth rose versus day 0. Donors, mostly white British, included more females; clonal diversity was possibly underestimated. Just 5 to 7 people given AZD1222 tested seropositive at baseline. Distributed over spike, vaccine-associated CD4 TCRs predominated at 160-218 and 743-854.

Clones were read by immunoSEQ multiplex PCR, and TCRdb kept only the in-frame ones, dropping some. This sample carries over 150,000 clones, 75% to 95% of them seen once, and the ten largest clones take around 3%. With regard to this clone: The antigen is unknown.

The CDR3 contains 13 residues. The ends were cut back, 4 bases at V and 7 bases at J, with 15 bases in the middle. Germline assignment: CDR1 SGHDT and CDR2 YYEEEE. Source: peripheral blood, taken on day 0 of AZD1222 vaccination. The receptor's source is an adult in good health. The V and J genes are TRBV5-6 and TRBJ2-7, with D hard to call. Here the CDR3 DNA reads TGTGCCAGCAGCCCCGGACCGGAAAGAGAGCAGTACTTC. Its protein is CASSPGPEREQYF.